The 13 T cell receptor beta chains in this list originate from one sample, sequenced in a study of blood T cell repertoires in COVID-19. Some clones are missing from TCRdb's copy, which holds only in-frame ones; the method was immunoSEQ multiplex PCR. The table has about 250,000 clones, 65% to 90% seen once. Sequences were obtained from PBMCs or T cells enriched from blood (not recorded which). The receptors were sampled from a man aged 40-55 years who had recovered from COVID-19.

This sequence joins TRBV6-1 and TRBJ2-7, with no clear D. Germline CDR1 is MNHNS and CDR2 is SASEGT. This CDR3 spans 13 amino acids. V lost 3 bases and J 2 bases, leaving 8 bases between the germline ends. CDR3 DNA sequence: TGTGCCAGCAGTGATTACACAGCCTACGAGCAGTACTTC. Protein: CASSDYTAYEQYF.

The chain combines TRBV4-2 with TRBJ1-1; 8 bases are shared with TRBD1. The CDR3 length is 12 residues. The germline V gene has CDR1 LGHNA and CDR2 YNFKEQ. Trimming at V came to 5 bases and at J to 7 bases, leaving 3 bases not matched to a gene. CDR3 sequence reads: CASSYRGSEAFF. The CDR3 nucleotides read TGTGCCAGCAGCTACAGGGGGAGTGAAGCTTTCTTT.

Written as DNA, the CDR3 is TGCGCCAGCAGCTTAGGGGCAGGGATTACGAACACTGAAGCTTTCTTT. Encoded protein: CASSLGAGITNTEAFF. This chain links TRBV5-1 with TRBJ1-1, with D maybe TRBD1 (5 bases). Deletions cut 2 bases from V and 1 base from J, with 15 bases between. The length of the CDR3 is 16 residues. Germline CDR1 reads SGHRS; CDR2 reads YFSETQ.

V is TRBV11-2 and J is TRBJ2-3; D might be TRBD2 (7 bases). Trimming took 7 bases from V and 3 from J, leaving 20 bases between them. Germline CDR1 is SGHAT and CDR2 is FQNNGV. This CDR3 is 16 amino acids long. Here the CDR3 reads CASKRGGRGTTDTQYF. The CDR3 coding sequence is TGTGCCAGCAAGCGAGGGGGGAGGGGAACTACAGATACGCAGTATTTT.

The chain has TRBV24-1 and TRBJ1-2; the D gene is possibly TRBD1 (6 bases). The ends were cut back, 4 bases at V and 2 bases at J, with 16 bases in the middle. The germline V gene has CDR1 KGHDR and CDR2 SFDVKD. This CDR3 comprises 16 residues. CDR3 DNA: TGTGCCACCAGTGAGTCCTCAGGGGACGTAAACTATGGCTACACCTTC. This translates into CATSESSGDVNYGYTF.

Worth noting for this clone: At one end the junction does not follow the germline gene, possibly because of a read error. The CDR3 region has the DNA TGTGCTAGCAGCCCTTGGGGGGGGAACACCGGGGAGCTGTTTTTT. This sequence encodes CASSPWGGNTGELFF. This chain uses TRBV7-7 with TRBJ2-2; 7 nucleotides align to TRBD2. This CDR3 is built from 15 residues. The germline CDR1 and CDR2 sequences are SSHAT and FNYEAQ (reference sequence).

The chain uses TRBV29-1 and TRBJ2-7; 9 nucleotides agree with TRBD1. Germline CDR1 reads SQVTM; CDR2 reads ANQGSEA. V trimming: 0 bases; J trimming: 6 bases; junction bases outside the gene matches: 9. This CDR3 comprises 15 residues. The CDR3 reads CSVEDLGTGIREQYF. CDR3 bases: TGCAGCGTTGAAGATCTTGGGACAGGGATACGCGAGCAGTACTTC.

This clone was counted a single time. The gene calls are TRBV9 and TRBJ1-3, with D unresolved. CDR1 is SGDLS and CDR2 is YYNGEE in the germline V gene. Between the trimmed V and J ends, which lost 4 bases and 8 bases, there was a span of 13 bases. The CDR3 has 13 residues. In DNA, the CDR3 is TGTGCCAGCAGCCCCCCCAGCGAGTACACCATATATTTT. It yields the protein CASSPPSEYTIYF.

This clone has only a few counts. V gene TRBV6-5 combines with J gene TRBJ2-7, with TRBD2 identical over 12 bases. Trimming cost V 2 bases and J 2 bases; bases outside gene matches: 1. CDR1 is MNHEY, CDR2 SVGAGI, per germline. CDR3 length equals 15 residues. The CDR3 region has the DNA TGTGCCAGCAGTTACGGGACTAGCGGGCCCTACGAGCAGTACTTC. It encodes CASSYGTSGPYEQYF.

The chain carries TRBV9 and TRBJ2-7; TRBD2 is a possible D gene (5 bases). The CDR3 is made up of 14 amino acids. Germline V gene data show CDR1 as SGDLS and CDR2 as YYNGEE. Trimming pared 7 bases from V and 0 bases from J, leaving 14 bases between. CDR3 in DNA: TGTGCCAGCGCCGTGGCGGGCGTCTCCTACGAGCAGTACTTC. It specifies CASAVAGVSYEQYF.

The rearrangement uses TRBV5-8 and TRBJ1-2, with D possibly being TRBD1 (5 bases). Trimming left V 2 bases short and J 1 base short, with 18 bases between. The CDR3 is 17 residues long. Germline-derived CDR1 and CDR2 are SGHTS and YDEGEE. The CDR3 region has the DNA TGTGCCAGCAGCTTAGGGGTGTGGGGCGCCCGTAACTATGGCTACACCTTC. This gives the protein CASSLGVWGARNYGYTF. Full variable domain (rest looked up from reference TRBV5-8 and TRBJ1-2): EAGVTQSPTHLIKTRGQQATLRCSPISGHTSVYWYQQALGLGLQFLLWYDEGEERNRGNFPPRFSGRQFPNYSSELNVNALELEDSALYLCASSLGVWGARNYGYTFGSGTRLTVV.

This chain connects TRBV5-1 to TRBJ2-3; possibly TRBD2 for D (6 bases). Per germline, CDR1 SGHRS and CDR2 YFSETQ. The V gene lost 0 bases and the J gene lost 2 bases, with 13 bases spanning the gap. CDR3 length: 16 amino acids. In DNA, the CDR3 is TGCGCCAGCAGCTTGGAACTAGCCGCCCTCACAGATACGCAGTATTTT. It encodes CASSLELAALTDTQYF. The entire variable domain, with the rest obtained from reference TRBV5-1 and TRBJ2-3, is as follows: KAGVTQTPRYLIKTRGQQVTLSCSPISGHRSVSWYQQTPGQGLQFLFEYFSETQRNKGNFPGRFSGRQFSNSRSEMNVSTLELGDSALYLCASSLELAALTDTQYFGPGTRLTVL.

The V call is TRBV18, the J call TRBJ2-5; D not certain. V lost 3 bases to trimming and J lost 3 bases, with 5 bases between them. The length of the CDR3 is 12 residues. Germline V gene lookup returns CDR1 KGHSH and CDR2 LQKENI. For the CDR3, the DNA is TGTGCCAGCTCACCGTCGGAAGAGACCCAGTACTTC. Its translation is CASSPSEETQYF.